Shown below are 9 T cell receptor beta chains from a single sample sequenced in a study of patients and donors after allogeneic stem cell transplantation. TCRdb processed the RT-PCR reads anew with MiXCR; each CDR3 protein has one entry. Of around 17,000 distinct CDR3 sequences listed, under 30% are singletons. Input material: blood, either unsorted or a sorted T cell fraction (not recorded which). These TCRs come from a human donor who was either an allogeneic HSCT recipient or a stem cell or donor lymphocyte infusion donor (not recorded which). It is not recorded whose cells these are; they may come from a transplant donor.

The chain couples TRBV20-1 to TRBJ2-7; 9 nucleotides match TRBD2. CDR1 is DFQATT, CDR2 SNEGSKA, per germline (reference sequence). Unmatched junction bases numbered 14, after V lost 6 bases and J lost 5 bases. CDR3 size: 15 residues. The CDR3 loop reads CSAPQRWLAGNEQYF. The CDR3 DNA reads as TGCAGTGCCCCTCAAAGGTGGCTAGCGGGGAACGAGCAGTACTTC.

The V gene is TRBV28, the J gene TRBJ1-5; perhaps TRBD1 as D (6 bases). The CDR3 has 15 residues. The germline V gene has CDR1 MDHEN and CDR2 SYDVKM. Trimming pared 2 bases from V and 4 bases from J, leaving 12 bases between. The CDR3 sequence is CASSLRGGRNQPQHF. The DNA for the CDR3 is TGTGCCAGCAGTTTAAGAGGGGGGAGAAATCAGCCCCAGCATTTT.

This clonotype was seen a handful of times. The V gene is TRBV4-1, the J gene TRBJ1-1; TRBD1 might be the D (5 bases). Germline V gene data show CDR1 as MGHRA and CDR2 as YSYEKL. This CDR3 comprises 15 residues. V lost 3 bases and J 1 base, leaving 12 bases between the germline ends. The CDR3 DNA reads TGCGCCAGCAGCCACCCCGACGACAGGAACACTGAAGCTTTCTTT. Translated, it gives CASSHPDDRNTEAFF.

Only one count was recorded for this clonotype. The chain uses TRBV12-3 or TRBV12-4 and TRBJ2-3; 12 bases line up with TRBD2. The CDR3 totals 16 residues. V dropped 5 bases and J dropped 4; count of bases not matched to a gene: 7. The CDR3 reads CASSPRTSGVSDTQYF. CDR3 DNA: TGTGCCAGCAGTCCAAGGACTAGCGGGGTCTCAGATACGCAGTATTTT.

In its sample, this clonotype was seen a few times. The CDR3 loop is CASSVGPMGSNTEAFF. The CDR3, as DNA: TGTGCCAGCAGCGTGGGCCCAATGGGCTCGAACACTGAAGCTTTCTTT. This rearrangement joins TRBV7-3 to TRBJ1-1, with D uncertain. The CDR3 runs 16 residues. The germline gives CDR1 SGHTA, CDR2 FQGTGA. Trimming took 5 bases from V and 1 from J, leaving 17 bases between them. The full variable domain, its missing parts supplied by reference TRBV7-3 and TRBJ1-1, is GAGVSQTPSNKVTEKGKYVELRCDPISGHTALYWYRQSLGQGPEFLIYFQGTGAADDSGLPNDRFFAVRPEGSVSTLKIQRTERGDSAVYLCASSVGPMGSNTEAFFGQGTRLTVV.

The table lists this clonotype with many counts. CDR3 residues: CSARDPRVSPLHF. CDR3 bases: TGCAGTGCTAGAGATCCAAGGGTTTCACCCCTCCACTTT. The gene calls are TRBV20-1 and TRBJ1-6; D ambiguous. Trimming pared 0 bases from V and 9 bases from J, leaving 9 bases between. The germline V gene has CDR1 DFQATT and CDR2 SNEGSKA (reference sequence). This CDR3 is built from 13 residues.

This clonotype occurred a few times. The V and J genes are TRBV20-1 and TRBJ2-1; the match to TRBD2 covers 8 bases. The CDR3 is 14 residues long. With 8 bases clipped from V and 4 bases from J, the junction kept 10 bases outside the gene matches. The germline CDR1 and CDR2 sequences are DFQATT and SNEGSKA (reference sequence). CDR3 bases: TGCAGTCGTGACGGGGGGGCCTCTTACAATGAGCAGTTCTTC. Translation: CSRDGGASYNEQFF.

This clonotype was counted between two and nine times. The chain links TRBV7-6 to TRBJ2-7; D unresolved. The CDR3 extends over 13 amino acids. With 3 bases removed from V and 7 bases from J, the gap between germline ends came to 13 bases. CDR1 and CDR2 from the germline V gene are SGHVS and FNYEAQ. CDR3 residues: CASSFTHREEQYF. Written as DNA, the CDR3 is TGTGCCAGCAGCTTCACACATCGAGAAGAGCAGTACTTC.

The V gene is TRBV28, the J gene TRBJ1-1; perhaps TRBD1 as D (6 bases). The germline V gene encodes CDR1 MDHEN and CDR2 SYDVKM. The CDR3 has 18 residues. V shed 2 bases and J shed 7 bases, with 26 bases lying between them. CDR3 bases: TGTGCCAGCAGTTTAATTGGCCGTTGGGGGGCCAACATGGGTGAAGCTTTCTTT. Translated, it gives CASSLIGRWGANMGEAFF. The full variable domain, its missing parts supplied by reference TRBV28 and TRBJ1-1, is DVKVTQSSRYLVKRTGEKVFLECVQDMDHENMFWYRQDPGLGLRLIYFSYDVKMKEKGDIPEGYSVSREKKERFSLILESASTNQTSMYLCASSLIGRWGANMGEAFFGQGTRLTVV.